This T cell receptor (beta chain) was sequenced for a study of shared T cell receptors in the human thymus (dated by TCRdb to 2020 to 2023). As for the study more broadly: The study examined how the human thymus generates shared, self-reactive T-cell receptor alpha chains.

From cysteine to phenylalanine, the CDR3 is 16 amino acids long. Only the CDR3 region is kept as DNA, spanning 48 bases read in frame from base 1. CDR1 and CDR2 are drawn from the germline V gene: SGHTA, FQGNSA. The junction carries 9 bases between V and J, which are trimmed by 1 base and 0 bases respectively. About this clone itself: Its antigen remains unidentified. No base qualities exist here, and no much larger clone lies one base off it.

Library construction relied on the immunoSEQ multiplex PCR assay. The source is immuneACCESS, and TCRdb retained only in-frame sequences with V and J called. Part of the clones is not carried over; for the studies checked, unresolved V genes explain less than half of this, and the remainder is unexplained. The sample table holds just under 550,000 clones, of which 78% were seen once. About 0.013% of the sample rests with the top ten. These data were also filed under a second study, of human thymus T cells. Per the second study: Donors were immunologically healthy infants undergoing open corrective cardiac surgery for congenital heart defects in Finland. Thymus tissue was obtained as surgical resects removed during corrective cardiac surgery. Usage of V and J gene segments appeared to be biased in both the thymic and the peripheral blood repertoires. The related research found that thymic TCR repertoires overlapped highly between unrelated individuals. The study characterized TCR alpha and beta repertoires from under ten infant thymus samples and a few related peripheral blood samples. The cohort included about 6 male and two female infants, with donor ages spanning 7 to 244 days. Thymocytes were released mechanically from tissue and stored at -70 °C as pellets of about 8.5-31 million cells. A QIAsymphony instrument was used to extract genomic DNA from the frozen cell pellets. TCRB and TCRAD loci were amplified from a standardized quantity of quality-controlled genomic DNA using the immunoSEQ multiplex PCR assay. The V(D)J region was spanned by amplicons of a length sufficient to cover the CDR3 and to identify V and J genes. Amplicon sequencing was performed on an Illumina platform through the commercial immunoSEQ service. Primer bias and sequencing errors were corrected using previously described methods, and TCRAD and TCRB definitions followed the IMGT database. Analysis of the repertoires was done with immunoSEQ Analyzer 3.0 and VDJTools and included basic statistics, V/J segment usage, diversity estimates, rarefaction and pairwise overlap. Chao1, ChaoE, Efron-Thisted, Shannon and inverse Simpson indices were used to estimate diversity, which was also estimated on datasets down-sampled to the smallest sample. Repertoire overlap was determined by strict matching of CDR3 nucleotide sequence, V gene and J gene, and Jaccard-based multidimensional scaling clustering was applied. On average, thymus samples yielded some 810,000 unique TCRB clonotypes, whereas blood samples yielded about 80,000.

This TCR derives from a boy younger than two with a congenital heart defect. Donor details come from another sample of the same person, matched by shared clones. The sample comprised thymocytes. Recombination joined TRBV7-2 with TRBJ2-2, with the identity of the D gene unclear. The CDR3: CASSLVLTSNTGELFF. The sequenced DNA: TGTGCCAGCAGCTTAGTTTTGACATCGAACACCGGGGAGCTGTTTTTT.